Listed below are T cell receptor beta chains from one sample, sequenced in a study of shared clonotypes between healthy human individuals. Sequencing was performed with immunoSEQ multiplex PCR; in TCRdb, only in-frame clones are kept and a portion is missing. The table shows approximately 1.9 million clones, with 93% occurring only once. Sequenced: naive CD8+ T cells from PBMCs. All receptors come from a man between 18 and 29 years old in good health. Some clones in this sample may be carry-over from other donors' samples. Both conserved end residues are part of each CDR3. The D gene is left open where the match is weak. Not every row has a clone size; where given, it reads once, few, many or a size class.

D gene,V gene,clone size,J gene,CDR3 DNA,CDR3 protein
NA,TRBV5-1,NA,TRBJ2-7,TGCGCCAGCACCCAGGGGTGGGACGGGTCCTACGAGCAGTACTTC,CASTQGWDGSYEQYF
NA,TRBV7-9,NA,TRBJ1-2,TGTGCCAGCAGCTTACTACGCTCAGACCGTCCAGACTATGGCTACACCTTC,CASSLLRSDRPDYGYTF
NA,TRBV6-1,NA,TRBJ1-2,TGTGCCAGCAGTGAAGCCGCAGGGACTAAAGGCTACACCTTC,CASSEAAGTKGYTF
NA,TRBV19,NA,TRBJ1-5,TGTGCCAGTAGTAATCAGCCCCAGCATTTT,CASSNQPQHF
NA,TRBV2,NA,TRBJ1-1,TGTGCCAGCAGTGGTCTTATGTTGGGCGTGGGCACTGAAGCTTTCTTT,CASSGLMLGVGTEAFF
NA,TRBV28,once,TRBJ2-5,TGTGCCAGCAGTCCCCCCCTAGGCCTAGCACTTAACCAAGAGACCCAGTACTTC,CASSPPLGLALNQETQYF
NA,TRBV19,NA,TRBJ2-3,TGTGCCAGTAGTTTTGGGGGGGATACGCAGTATTTT,CASSFGGDTQYF
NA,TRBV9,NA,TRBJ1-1,TGTGCCAGCAGCGCCGGCCCCGGGGTCACTGAAGCTTTCTTT,CASSAGPGVTEAFF
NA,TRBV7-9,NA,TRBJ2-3,TGTGCCAGCAGAGAAACCACAGATACGCAGTATTTT,CASRETTDTQYF
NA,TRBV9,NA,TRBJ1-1,TGTGCCAGCAGCCCCCGAGGGAACACTGAAGCTTTCTTT,CASSPRGNTEAFF
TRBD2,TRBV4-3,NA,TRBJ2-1,TGCGCCAGCAGCCAAGATCTCGCTAGCGGGAGTATCGTGGAACGAAGGCAGTTCTTC,CASSQDLASGSIVERRQFF
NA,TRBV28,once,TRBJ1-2,TGTGCCAGCAGCTCCGACGGCGTATATGGCTACACCTTC,CASSSDGVYGYTF
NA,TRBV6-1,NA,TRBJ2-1,TGTGCCAGCAGTGAAGCGGGAGCCCCAATCTCCCCCCGGGATGAGCAGTTCTTC,CASSEAGAPISPRDEQFF
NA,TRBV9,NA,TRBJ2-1,TGTGCCAGCAGCGAATACTCCTCCTACAATGAGCAGTTCTTC,CASSEYSSYNEQFF
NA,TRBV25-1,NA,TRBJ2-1,TGTGCCAGCAGGGGGGCGTGGGACGGACACAATGAGCAGTTCTTC,CASRGAWDGHNEQFF
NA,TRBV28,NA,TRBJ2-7,TGTGCCAGCAGCCTCCAGGGCTACGAGCAGTACTTC,CASSLQGYEQYF
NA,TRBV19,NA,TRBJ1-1,TGTGCCAGTAGTATCTTCGCAGGGATGAGCACTGAAGCTTTCTTT,CASSIFAGMSTEAFF
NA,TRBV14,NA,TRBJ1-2,TGTGCCAGCAGCCAAGATCTGACGGCTCCTAGCTATGGCTACACCTTC,CASSQDLTAPSYGYTF
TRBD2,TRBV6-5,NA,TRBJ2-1,TGTGCCAGCAGTTACTCGGGACTAGCGCCCTACAATGAGCAGTTCTTC,CASSYSGLAPYNEQFF
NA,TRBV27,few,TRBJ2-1,TGTGCCAGCAGTCTATACAATGAGCAGTTCTTC,CASSLYNEQFF
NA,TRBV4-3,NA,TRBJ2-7,TGCGCCAGCAGCCAAGGTTATAGGGGAACCTACGAGCAGTACTTC,CASSQGYRGTYEQYF
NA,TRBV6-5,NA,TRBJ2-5,TGTGCCAGCAGTTACTCGCCGGTCGGAGAGACCCAGTACTTC,CASSYSPVGETQYF
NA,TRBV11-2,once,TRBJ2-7,TGTGCCAGCAGCTCTCAGGGTACCTACGAGCAGTACTTC,CASSSQGTYEQYF
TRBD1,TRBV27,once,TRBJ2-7,TGTGCCAGCAGTATACAATCCGGGACAGGGGTCTACGAGCAGTACTTC,CASSIQSGTGVYEQYF
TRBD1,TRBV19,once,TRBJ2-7,TGTGCCAGTAGGGACAGGGGGATTAGCGAGCAGTACTTC,CASRDRGISEQYF
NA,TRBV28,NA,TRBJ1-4,TGTGCCAGCAGTTTAAGACCCAATGAAAAACTGTTTTTT,CASSLRPNEKLFF
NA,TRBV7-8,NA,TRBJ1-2,TGTGCCAGCAGCACCCGTGACAGTAACTATGGCTACACCTTC,CASSTRDSNYGYTF
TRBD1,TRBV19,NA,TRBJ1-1,TGTGCCTCCCAGATCGGGACAGGGAACACTGAAGCTTTCTTT,CASQIGTGNTEAFF
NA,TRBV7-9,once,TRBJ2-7,TGTGCCAGCAGCTTAGGTGCCGGCTACGAGCAGTACTTC,CASSLGAGYEQYF
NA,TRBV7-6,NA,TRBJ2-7,TGTGCCAGCAGCTCAGGACAGCGGTACGAGCAGTACTTC,CASSSGQRYEQYF
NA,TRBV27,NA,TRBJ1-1,TGTGCCAGCAGTTTAGGCTCAGGGTCGAACACTGAAGCTTTCTTT,CASSLGSGSNTEAFF
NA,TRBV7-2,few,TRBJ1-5,TGTGCCAGCAGCTACCACAGGGCTGGCAATCAGCCCCAGCATTTT,CASSYHRAGNQPQHF
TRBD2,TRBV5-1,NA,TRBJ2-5,TGCGCCAGCAGAGACTCCGGGACTAGCGGGAGTAGGGAGACCCAGTACTTC,CASRDSGTSGSRETQYF
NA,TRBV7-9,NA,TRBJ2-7,TGTGCCAGCAGCTTAGGGTCAAAGACAGGTTCCTACGAGCAGTACTTC,CASSLGSKTGSYEQYF
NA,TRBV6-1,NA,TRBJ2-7,TGTGCCAGCAGGATCCCGGCGGAGCAGTACTTC,CASRIPAEQYF
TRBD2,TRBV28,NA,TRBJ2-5,TGTGCCACCGCCGGGGGACTAGCGGCCTTGTACCAAGAGACCCAGTACTTC,CATAGGLAALYQETQYF
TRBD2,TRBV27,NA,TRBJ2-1,TGTGCCAGCAGTTTATGGCCTAGCGGAGTCAATGAGCAGTTCTTC,CASSLWPSGVNEQFF
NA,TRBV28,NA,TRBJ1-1,TGTGCCAGCAGTTTGGGGACAAGAACGAACACTGAAGCTTTCTTT,CASSLGTRTNTEAFF
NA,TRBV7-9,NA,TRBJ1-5,TGTGCCAGCAGCTTCACAGGCTCCCGGGATCAGCCCCAGCATTTT,CASSFTGSRDQPQHF
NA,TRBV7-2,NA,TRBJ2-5,TGTGCCAGCAGCTCCCGGACAGAGCAAGAGACCCAGTACTTC,CASSSRTEQETQYF
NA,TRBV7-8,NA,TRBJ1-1,TGTGCCAGCAGCGCCCATCGAACGATGACTGAAGCTTTCTTT,CASSAHRTMTEAFF
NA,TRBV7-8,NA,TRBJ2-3,TGTGCCAGCAGCTCTCCAGGATCCACAGATACGCAGTATTTT,CASSSPGSTDTQYF